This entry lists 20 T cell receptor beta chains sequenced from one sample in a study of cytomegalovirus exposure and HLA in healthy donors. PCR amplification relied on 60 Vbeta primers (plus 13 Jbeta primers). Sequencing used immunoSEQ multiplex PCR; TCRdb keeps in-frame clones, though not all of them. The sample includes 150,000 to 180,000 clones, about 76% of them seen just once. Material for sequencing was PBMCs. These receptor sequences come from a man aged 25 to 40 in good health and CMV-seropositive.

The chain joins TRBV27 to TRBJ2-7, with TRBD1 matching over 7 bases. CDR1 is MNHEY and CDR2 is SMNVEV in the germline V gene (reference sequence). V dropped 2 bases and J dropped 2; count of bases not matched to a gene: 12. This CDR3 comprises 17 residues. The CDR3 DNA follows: TGTGCCAGCAGTTTAACCCCGAGGACGACAGGGCCCTACGAGCAGTACTTC. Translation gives CASSLTPRTTGPYEQYF.

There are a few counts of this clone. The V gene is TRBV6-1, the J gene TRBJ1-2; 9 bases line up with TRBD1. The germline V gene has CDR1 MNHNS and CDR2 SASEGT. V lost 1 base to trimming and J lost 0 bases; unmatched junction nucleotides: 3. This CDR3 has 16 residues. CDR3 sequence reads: CASSEGTGGPNYGYTF. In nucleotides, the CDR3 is TGTGCCAGCAGTGAAGGTACAGGGGGCCCTAACTATGGCTACACCTTC.

This CDR3 reads CASSQDSGGGYTF. DNA for the CDR3: TGCGCCAGCAGCCAAGACTCAGGGGGGGGCTACACCTTC. This chain connects TRBV4-3 to TRBJ1-2, with 7 positions matching TRBD1. V was clipped by 0 bases and J by 8 bases; unmatched bases: 3. CDR3 length: 13 amino acids. CDR1 and CDR2 (germline): LGHNA, YSLEER.

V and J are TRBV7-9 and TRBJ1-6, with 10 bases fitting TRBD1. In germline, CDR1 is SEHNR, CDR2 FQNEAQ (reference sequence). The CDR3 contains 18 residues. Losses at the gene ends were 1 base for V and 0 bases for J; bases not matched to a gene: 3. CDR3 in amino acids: CASSLGTGGSSYNSPLHF. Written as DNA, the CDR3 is TGTGCCAGCAGCTTAGGGACAGGGGGGAGCTCCTATAATTCACCCCTCCACTTT.

CDR3 nucleotides: TGTGCCAGCAGACCTACGGCCGGGGTGGAAAAACTGTTTTTT. It yields the protein CASRPTAGVEKLFF. This sequence joins TRBV6-6 and TRBJ1-4; D remains ambiguous. Germline-derived CDR1 and CDR2 are MNHNY and SVGAGI (reference sequence). The V end lost 6 bases, the J end lost 8 bases, and 16 bases lay between the germline ends. CDR3 length: 14 residues.

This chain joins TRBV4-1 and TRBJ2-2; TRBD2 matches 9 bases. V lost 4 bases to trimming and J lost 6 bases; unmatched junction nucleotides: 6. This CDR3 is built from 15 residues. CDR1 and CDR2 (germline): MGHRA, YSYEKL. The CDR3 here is CASSLSGSVAGELFF. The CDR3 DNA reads TGCGCCAGCAGCCTTAGCGGGAGTGTGGCCGGGGAGCTGTTTTTT.

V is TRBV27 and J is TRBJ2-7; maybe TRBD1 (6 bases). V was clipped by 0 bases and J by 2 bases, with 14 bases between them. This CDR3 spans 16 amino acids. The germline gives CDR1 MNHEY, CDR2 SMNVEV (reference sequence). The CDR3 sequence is CASSLSYSGGTYEQYF. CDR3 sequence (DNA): TGTGCCAGCAGTTTATCGTACTCTGGGGGCACCTACGAGCAGTACTTC.

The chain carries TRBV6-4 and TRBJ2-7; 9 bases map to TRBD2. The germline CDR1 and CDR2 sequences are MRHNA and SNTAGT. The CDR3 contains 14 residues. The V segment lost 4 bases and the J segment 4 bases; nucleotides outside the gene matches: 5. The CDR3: CASSVEAGGYEQYF. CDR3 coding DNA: TGTGCCAGCAGTGTAGAAGCGGGGGGTTACGAGCAGTACTTC.

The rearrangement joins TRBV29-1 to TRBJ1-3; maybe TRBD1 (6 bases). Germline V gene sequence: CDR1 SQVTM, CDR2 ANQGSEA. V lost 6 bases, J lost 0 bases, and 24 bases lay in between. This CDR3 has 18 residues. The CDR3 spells CSVAGDQSTYRSGNTIYF. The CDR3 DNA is TGCAGCGTCGCAGGGGACCAATCGACCTATCGCTCTGGAAACACCATATATTTT.

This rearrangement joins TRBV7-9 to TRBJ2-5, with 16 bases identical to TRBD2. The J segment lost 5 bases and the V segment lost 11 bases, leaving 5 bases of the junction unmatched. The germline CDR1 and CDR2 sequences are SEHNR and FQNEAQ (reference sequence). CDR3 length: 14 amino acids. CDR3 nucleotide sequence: TGTGCCGCCGGGACTAGCGGGGGGGCGGAGACCCAGTACTTC. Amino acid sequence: CAAGTSGGAETQYF.

The CDR3 nucleotides read TGTGCCAGCTCACCTCCACACCGCCAGCGGAAAGATACGCAGTATTTT. Its protein is CASSPPHRQRKDTQYF. The chain carries TRBV18 and TRBJ2-3; possibly TRBD2 for D (5 bases). CDR1 is KGHSH and CDR2 is LQKENI in the germline V gene. The CDR3 runs to 16 residues. The germline V and J ends were trimmed by 3 bases and 5 bases, with 18 bases remaining between them.

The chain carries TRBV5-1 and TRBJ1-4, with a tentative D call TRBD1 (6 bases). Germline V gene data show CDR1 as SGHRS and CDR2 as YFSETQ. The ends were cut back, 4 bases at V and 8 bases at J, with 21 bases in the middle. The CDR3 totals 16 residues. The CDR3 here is CASSPPQGNGGEKLFF. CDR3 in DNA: TGCGCCAGCAGCCCTCCCCAGGGGAATGGTGGAGAAAAACTGTTTTTT.

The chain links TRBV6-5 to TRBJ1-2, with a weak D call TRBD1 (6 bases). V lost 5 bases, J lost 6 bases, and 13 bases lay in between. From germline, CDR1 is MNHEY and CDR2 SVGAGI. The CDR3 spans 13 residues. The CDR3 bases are TGTGCCAGCAGTCAAGGACAGAGCCATGGCTACACCTTC. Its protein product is CASSQGQSHGYTF.

For the CDR3, the DNA is TGTGCCAGCAGCCCCCGGACAGGCGACGGGTATGGCTACACCTTC. Amino acids: CASSPRTGDGYGYTF. The rearrangement uses TRBV11-2 and TRBJ1-2; 7 bases agree with TRBD1. Germline trimming cut 5 bases from V and 5 bases from J; bases unmatched to any gene: 11. The CDR3 extends over 15 amino acids. Germline CDR1 reads SGHAT; CDR2 reads FQNNGV.

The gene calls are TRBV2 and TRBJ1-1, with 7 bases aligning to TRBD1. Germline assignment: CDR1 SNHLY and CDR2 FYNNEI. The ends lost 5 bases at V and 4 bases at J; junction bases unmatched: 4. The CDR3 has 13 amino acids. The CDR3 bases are TGTGCCAGCAGTAGGGGGCCTTCCACTGAAGCTTTCTTT. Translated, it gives CASSRGPSTEAFF. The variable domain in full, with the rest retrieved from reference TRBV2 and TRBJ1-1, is EPEVTQTPSHQVTQMGQEVILRCVPISNHLYFYWYRQILGQKVEFLVSFYNNEISEKSEIFDDQFSVERPDGSNFTLKIRSTKLEDSAMYFCASSRGPSTEAFFGQGTRLTVV.

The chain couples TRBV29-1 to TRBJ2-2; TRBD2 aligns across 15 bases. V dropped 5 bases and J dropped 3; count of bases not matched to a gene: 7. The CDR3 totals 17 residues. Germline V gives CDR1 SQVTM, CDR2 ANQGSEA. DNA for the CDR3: TGCAGCGTTCCCGGACTAGCGGGAGGGCCCGACACCGGGGAGCTGTTTTTT. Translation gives CSVPGLAGGPDTGELFF.

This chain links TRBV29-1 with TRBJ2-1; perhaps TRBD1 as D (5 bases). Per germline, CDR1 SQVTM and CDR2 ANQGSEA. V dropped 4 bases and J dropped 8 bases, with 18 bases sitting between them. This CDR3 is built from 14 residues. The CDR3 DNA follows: TGCAGCGTTGTGGGGCGTTTAGGCAATTATGAGCAGTTCTTC. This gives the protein CSVVGRLGNYEQFF.

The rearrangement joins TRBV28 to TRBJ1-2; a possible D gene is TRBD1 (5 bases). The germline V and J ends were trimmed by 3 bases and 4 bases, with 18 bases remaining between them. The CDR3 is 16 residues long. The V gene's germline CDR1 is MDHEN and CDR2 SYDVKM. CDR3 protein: CASSLNYLQGSYGYTF. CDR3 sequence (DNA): TGTGCCAGCAGTTTGAATTATCTGCAGGGCAGCTATGGCTACACCTTC.

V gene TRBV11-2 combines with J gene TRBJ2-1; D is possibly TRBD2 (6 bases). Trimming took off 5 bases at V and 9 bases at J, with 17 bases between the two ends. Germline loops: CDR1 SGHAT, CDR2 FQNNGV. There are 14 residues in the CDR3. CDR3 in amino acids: CASSPSWRGIEQFF. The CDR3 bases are TGTGCCAGCAGCCCAAGCTGGCGGGGTATTGAGCAGTTCTTC.

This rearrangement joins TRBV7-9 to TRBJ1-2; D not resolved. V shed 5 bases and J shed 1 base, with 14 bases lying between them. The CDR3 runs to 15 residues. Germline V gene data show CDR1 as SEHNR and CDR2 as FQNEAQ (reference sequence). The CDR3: CASSPLEAVNYGYTF. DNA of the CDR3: TGTGCCAGCAGCCCCCTCGAGGCGGTTAACTATGGCTACACCTTC.